A single sample gave rise to the 13 T cell receptor beta chains below, sequenced in a study of PD-1 blockade in mismatch repair-deficient tumors. Sequencing used immunoSEQ multiplex PCR; TCRdb keeps in-frame clones, though not all of them. The data show 90,000 to 130,000 clones, with around three quarters seen just once and about 5.1% held by the top ten. Source: peripheral blood, taken about 13 months after starting pembrolizumab. The origin of the receptors is an adult with mismatch repair-deficient cancer.

V gene TRBV5-6 combines with J gene TRBJ1-1; no clear D gene. There are 13 residues in the CDR3. The germline CDR1 and CDR2 sequences are SGHDT and YYEEEE. Trimming took 0 bases from V and 4 from J, leaving 7 bases between them. CDR3 region: CASSLDSGTEAFF. The CDR3 bases are TGTGCCAGCAGCTTGGACAGCGGCACTGAAGCTTTCTTT.

V usage is TRBV6-1 and J usage is TRBJ2-7; perhaps TRBD2 as D (7 bases). Between the trimmed V and J ends, which lost 5 bases and 2 bases, there was a span of 13 bases. The CDR3 contains 14 residues. The germline V gene encodes CDR1 MNHNS and CDR2 SASEGT. CDR3 amino acids: CASSLTGTTYEQYF. The CDR3 region has the DNA TGTGCCAGCAGTCTTACAGGGACTACCTACGAGCAGTACTTC.

This clone was seen more than once but under ten times. The rearrangement uses TRBV5-4 and TRBJ2-1; D might be TRBD2 (5 bases). The CDR3 length is 13 residues. The V gene's germline CDR1 is SGHNT and CDR2 YYREEE (reference sequence). Trimming pared 1 base from V and 10 bases from J, leaving 12 bases between. Written as DNA, the CDR3 is TGTGCCAGCAGCTTGCAACATAGGGAGGAGCAGTTCTTC. Residues: CASSLQHREEQFF.

This chain links TRBV5-1 with TRBJ1-2; D unresolved. The CDR3 runs 15 residues. Germline CDR1 is SGHRS and CDR2 is YFSETQ. Trimming left V 0 bases short and J 1 base short, with 10 bases between. The CDR3 DNA is TGCGCCAGCAGCTTGGAGGGAGCTATTAACTATGGCTACACCTTC. Protein: CASSLEGAINYGYTF.

The sample holds one count of this clone. The gene calls are TRBV5-4 and TRBJ1-1, with 9 bases fitting TRBD1. The germline CDR1 and CDR2 sequences are SGHNT and YYREEE (reference sequence). Losses at the gene ends were 3 bases for V and 6 bases for J; bases not matched to a gene: 15. This CDR3 has 17 amino acids. CDR3 nucleotides: TGTGCCAGCAGCTCGGGACAGGGATACACGGAGGGCGCTGAAGCTTTCTTT. This translates into CASSSGQGYTEGAEAFF.

J is TRBJ2-7 and V is TRBV21-1; the table calls TRBD1, which could not be checked here. TRBV21-1 is marked as a pseudogene. This CDR3 spans 14 amino acids. The CDR3 nucleotides are TGTGCCAGCAGCCCTATTCAGGGTCTACACGAGCAGTACTTC. This encodes CASSPIQGLHEQYF.

This clone was detected only once. V gene TRBV19 combines with J gene TRBJ2-1; 14 bases line up with TRBD2. V dropped 3 bases and J dropped 8; count of bases not matched to a gene: 3. This CDR3 comprises 15 residues. Germline CDR1 reads LNHDA; CDR2 reads SQIVND (reference sequence). This chain's CDR3 is CASSMGTSGSYEQFF. The CDR3 DNA sequence: TGTGCCAGTAGTATGGGGACTAGCGGGAGCTATGAGCAGTTCTTC.

The chain couples TRBV2 to TRBJ1-2; TRBD1 agrees at 8 bases. The germline gives CDR1 SNHLY, CDR2 FYNNEI. V was clipped by 6 bases and J by 7 bases; unmatched bases: 10. The CDR3 consists of 14 residues. DNA of the CDR3: TGTGCCAGCAGGACAACCGGACAGGGCGGTGGCTACACCTTC. Translation gives CASRTTGQGGGYTF.

Points on this clone: This may be a read error: a much more frequent sequence differs by one nucleotide. The chain has TRBV7-7 and TRBJ2-7; 11 nucleotides agree with TRBD1. The CDR3 is 15 residues long. Germline CDR1 reads SSHAT; CDR2 reads FNYEAQ (reference sequence). The CDR3 coding sequence is TGTGCTAGCAGCCCGGACAGGGGGCTGGGGGGTGAGCAGTACTTC. This encodes CASSPDRGLGGEQYF.

The chain recombines TRBV5-1 with TRBJ2-3; 7 nucleotides agree with TRBD1. The CDR3 runs to 14 residues. Trimming took 6 bases from V and 1 from J; bases not matched to a gene: 5. Germline V lookup: CDR1 SGHRS, CDR2 YFSETQ. The CDR3 nucleotides are TGCGCCAGCACAAGAGGGGGCGGCACAGATACGCAGTATTTT. This translates into CASTRGGGTDTQYF.

This clone was found a few times. V and J are TRBV2 and TRBJ1-2; D is ambiguous. Per the germline V gene, CDR1 is SNHLY and CDR2 is FYNNEI. V was cut by 1 base and J by 4 bases, with 4 bases left in between. The CDR3 is 12 amino acids. CDR3 sequence (DNA): TGTGCCAGCAGTGAAGACAGCTATGGCTACACCTTC. It is translated as CASSEDSYGYTF.

The V and J genes are TRBV11-3 and TRBJ2-2; TRBD2 matches at 9 bases. The length of the CDR3 is 17 residues. Germline CDR1 is SGHNT and CDR2 is YENEEA. J lost 7 bases, V lost 1 base, and 10 bases had no gene match. The CDR3 nucleotides are TGTGCCAGCAGCTTAGGGGGACTAGCCATCTACAGCGGGGAGCTGTTTTTT. Its translation: CASSLGGLAIYSGELFF.

This chain connects TRBV10-3 to TRBJ2-5; 8 bases match TRBD2. The CDR3 has 16 amino acids. Trimming cost V 4 bases and J 4 bases; bases outside gene matches: 11. The germline V gene encodes CDR1 ENHRY and CDR2 SYGVKD. In DNA form, the CDR3 reads TGTGCCATCAGTGTAAGTGGCGGGAGGATGGGAGAGACCCAGTACTTC. This gives the protein CAISVSGGRMGETQYF.